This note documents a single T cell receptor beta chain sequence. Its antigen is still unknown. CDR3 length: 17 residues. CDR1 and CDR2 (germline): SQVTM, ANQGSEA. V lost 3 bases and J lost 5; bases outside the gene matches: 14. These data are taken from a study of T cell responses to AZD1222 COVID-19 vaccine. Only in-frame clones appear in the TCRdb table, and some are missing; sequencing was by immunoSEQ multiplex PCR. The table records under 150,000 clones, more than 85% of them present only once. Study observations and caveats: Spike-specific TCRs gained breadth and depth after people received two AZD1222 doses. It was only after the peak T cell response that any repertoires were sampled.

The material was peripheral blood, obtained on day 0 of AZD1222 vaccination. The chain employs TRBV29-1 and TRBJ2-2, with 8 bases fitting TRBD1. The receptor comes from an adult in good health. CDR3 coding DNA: TGCAGCGTTGAGGGCGGGACAGGACTACTAAGGACCGGGGAGCTGTTTTTT. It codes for CSVEGGTGLLRTGELFF.